One sample yielded the 15 T cell receptor beta chains listed below, sequenced in a study of blood T cell repertoires in COVID-19. TCRdb's table, derived via immunoSEQ multiplex PCR, lists solely in-frame clones and lacks some. The sample includes some 210,000 clones, 80% to 90% seen only once; the top ten take less than 20%. The sequenced sample was peripheral blood. These receptor sequences come from a human donor in a cohort sampled during active COVID-19.

The chain employs TRBV5-1 and TRBJ2-1; D is perhaps TRBD1 (5 bases). Trimming removed 6 bases at V and 9 bases at J, with 13 bases between. The CDR3 spans 12 residues. Germline loops: CDR1 SGHRS, CDR2 YFSETQ. The CDR3 bases are TGCGCCAGCAACCAGGGTTATAGTGAGCAGTTCTTC. It codes for CASNQGYSEQFF.

The CDR3 reads CASSNYGTQYF. The CDR3 nucleotides are TGTGCCAGCAGCAACTATGGCACGCAGTATTTT. The gene calls are TRBV3-1 (or the pseudogene TRBV3-2) and TRBJ2-3; D remains ambiguous. This CDR3 is 11 amino acids long. Germline loops: CDR1 LGHDT, CDR2 YNNKEL (reference sequence). V was clipped by 5 bases and J by 9 bases, with 9 bases between them.

The V and J genes are TRBV5-1 and TRBJ2-5, with 13 bases aligning to TRBD2. The ends lost 4 bases at V and 5 bases at J; junction bases unmatched: 8. The V gene's germline CDR1 is SGHRS and CDR2 YFSETQ. The length of the CDR3 is 16 residues. CDR3: CASSTRLAGGTETQYF. The CDR3 DNA reads TGCGCCAGCAGCACAAGACTAGCGGGGGGCACGGAGACCCAGTACTTC.

The J gene is TRBJ2-5, the V gene TRBV9; a possible D gene is TRBD2 (5 bases). Germline V gene lookup returns CDR1 SGDLS and CDR2 YYNGEE. V was shortened by 4 bases and J by 8 bases, with 9 bases between the two germline ends. The length of the CDR3 is 11 residues. Here the CDR3 reads CASSPGSTQYF. DNA for the CDR3: TGTGCCAGCAGCCCGGGAAGTACCCAGTACTTC.

The CDR3 reads CASSVPDGYTF. The CDR3 DNA follows: TGTGCCAGCAGTGTCCCTGATGGCTACACCTTC. The chain recombines TRBV25-1 with TRBJ1-2; D gene ambiguous. The CDR3 extends over 11 amino acids. The germline V gene encodes CDR1 MGHDK and CDR2 SYGVNS. V shed 4 bases and J shed 6 bases, with 6 bases lying between them.

The rearrangement uses TRBV5-8 and TRBJ1-4; 10 positions match TRBD1. With 4 bases clipped from V and 8 bases from J, the junction kept 14 bases outside the gene matches. CDR3 length: 17 amino acids. Per the germline V gene, CDR1 is SGHTS and CDR2 is YDEGEE. CDR3 sequence: CASSQPGQGRSHEKLFF. In DNA form, the CDR3 reads TGTGCCAGCAGCCAGCCGGGACAGGGGCGCTCACACGAAAAACTGTTTTTT.

The V and J genes are TRBV3-1 (or the pseudogene TRBV3-2) and TRBJ1-1, with 10 bases matching TRBD1. Trimming took 4 bases from V and 1 from J; bases not matched to a gene: 3. Germline V gives CDR1 LGHDT, CDR2 YNNKEL (reference sequence). There are 15 residues in the CDR3. The CDR3 sequence: CASSRGTGANTEAFF. The CDR3 bases are TGTGCCAGCAGCCGGGGGACAGGGGCGAACACTGAAGCTTTCTTT.

V gene TRBV19 combines with J gene TRBJ2-2, with 7 nucleotides matching TRBD1. Germline lookup yields CDR1 LNHDA and CDR2 SQIVND (reference sequence). V shed 10 bases and J 3 bases; nucleotides not matched to a gene: 8. The CDR3 consists of 14 residues. CDR3 residues: CATSTGSDTGELFF. CDR3 DNA: TGTGCCACCTCGACAGGGAGCGACACCGGGGAGCTGTTTTTT. Looking up the rest from reference TRBV19 and TRBJ2-2 gives the full variable domain: DGGITQSPKYLFRKEGQNVTLSCEQNLNHDAMYWYRQDPGQGLRLIYYSQIVNDFQKGDIAEGYSVSREKKESFPLTVTSAQKNPTAFYLCATSTGSDTGELFFGEGSRLTVL.

The CDR3, as DNA: TGTGCCAGTAGTATGGGCCCTCATCAGCCCCAGCATTTT. Translation: CASSMGPHQPQHF. This rearrangement joins TRBV19 to TRBJ1-5, with D hard to call. The germline V gene has CDR1 LNHDA and CDR2 SQIVND (reference sequence). This CDR3 has 13 residues. V lost 3 bases to trimming and J lost 5 bases, with 8 bases between them.

This chain connects TRBV5-5 to TRBJ2-7; D is uncertain. CDR3 size: 13 residues. Deletions cut 0 bases from V and 3 bases from J, with 7 bases between. Germline CDR1 is SGHKS and CDR2 is YYEKEE (reference sequence). Here the CDR3 reads CASSLDRNYEQYV. CDR3 nucleotide sequence: TGTGCCAGCAGCTTGGACAGAAACTACGAGCAGTACGTC.

This chain links TRBV14 with TRBJ2-7; TRBD1 is a possible D gene (5 bases). Germline CDR1 and CDR2: SGHDN and FVKESK. This CDR3 has 16 amino acids. Trimming pared 0 bases from V and 1 base from J, leaving 13 bases between. The chain's CDR3 is CASSQDSWTSSYEQYF. In DNA, the CDR3 is TGTGCCAGCAGCCAAGATAGCTGGACATCTTCCTACGAGCAGTACTTC.

Points on this clone: Other DNA sequences of this sample code for an identical CDR3. The chain couples TRBV5-1 to TRBJ1-5; tentatively, D is TRBD1 (6 bases). Germline V gene sequence: CDR1 SGHRS, CDR2 YFSETQ. With 0 bases removed from V and 4 bases from J, the gap between germline ends came to 8 bases. The CDR3 covers 14 residues. CDR3 sequence reads: CASSLVGGNQPQHF. The CDR3 bases are TGCGCCAGCAGCTTGGTAGGGGGAAATCAGCCCCAGCATTTT. Full variable domain (remainder filled in from reference TRBV5-1 and TRBJ1-5): KAGVTQTPRYLIKTRGQQVTLSCSPISGHRSVSWYQQTPGQGLQFLFEYFSETQRNKGNFPGRFSGRQFSNSRSEMNVSTLELGDSALYLCASSLVGGNQPQHFGDGTRLSIL.

J is TRBJ1-2 and V is TRBV7-8; no firm D call. CDR3 length equals 15 residues. CDR1 and CDR2 (germline): SGHVS, FQNEAQ. V was shortened by 1 base and J by 5 bases, with 14 bases between the two germline ends. For the CDR3, the DNA is TGTGCCAGCAGCTTAGACCCGAGCGAACCGTATGGCTACACCTTC. It yields the protein CASSLDPSEPYGYTF.

The count of this clone is one. This sequence joins TRBV5-1 and TRBJ2-1; D might be TRBD2 (5 bases). Germline V gene sequence: CDR1 SGHRS, CDR2 YFSETQ. The V gene lost 0 bases and the J gene lost 2 bases, with 9 bases spanning the gap. The CDR3 totals 15 residues. The CDR3: CASSLAIAPYNEQFF. DNA of the CDR3: TGCGCCAGCAGCTTGGCCATAGCGCCCTACAATGAGCAGTTCTTC.

V is TRBV5-1 and J is TRBJ2-5, with D tentatively TRBD2 (6 bases). Germline values: CDR1 SGHRS, CDR2 YFSETQ. Trimming pared 3 bases from V and 4 bases from J, leaving 16 bases between. The CDR3 is made up of 15 amino acids. The CDR3 DNA is TGCGCCAGCAGCTCTCTTGGAGGGAACGGAGAGACCCAGTACTTC. This codes for CASSSLGGNGETQYF.